This T cell receptor (beta chain) was observed in a study of cytomegalovirus exposure and HLA in healthy donors. Across the whole study: The 100 million to 140 million unique TCR beta sequences, from roughly 170 million T cells, were found by an earlier analysis. Study-level results: Per a later analysis, HLA-associated TCR beta chains showed more clonal expansion than other, equally common TCR beta chains. Cytomegalovirus-associated status was assigned to roughly 160 TCR beta chains.

Each donor was healthy, and each was a bone marrow donor. 60 Vbeta and 13 Jbeta primers were used in PCR. TCRdb keeps only in-frame clones here, not all; method: immunoSEQ multiplex PCR. The sample has approximately 200,000 clones; 79% are singletons. The germline V gene encodes CDR1 SGHTA and CDR2 FQGNSA. V was cut by 4 bases and J by 7 bases, with 16 bases left in between. The CDR3 contains 14 residues. Turning to this clone: What it binds is unknown.

The chain employs TRBV7-2 and TRBJ1-1; D is unresolved. This receptor was taken from a girl aged 10 to 17 in good health and CMV-seropositive. Sequencing input: PBMCs. CDR3 nucleotides: TGTGCCAGCAGCTCACTAGGCCGCACCCTTGAAGCTTTCTTT. Protein: CASSSLGRTLEAFF.